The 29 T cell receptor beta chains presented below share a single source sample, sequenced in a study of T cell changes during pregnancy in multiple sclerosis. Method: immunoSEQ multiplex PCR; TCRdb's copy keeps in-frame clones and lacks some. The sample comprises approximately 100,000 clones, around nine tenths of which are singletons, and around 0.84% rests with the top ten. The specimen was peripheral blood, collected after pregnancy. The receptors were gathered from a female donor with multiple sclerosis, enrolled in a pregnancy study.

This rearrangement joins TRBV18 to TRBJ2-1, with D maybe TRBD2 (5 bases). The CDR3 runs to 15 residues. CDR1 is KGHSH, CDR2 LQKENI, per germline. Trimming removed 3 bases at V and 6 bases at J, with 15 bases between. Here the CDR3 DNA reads TGTGCCAGCTCACCTGGGAGCGATCCTGCCAATGAGCAGTTCTTC. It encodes CASSPGSDPANEQFF.

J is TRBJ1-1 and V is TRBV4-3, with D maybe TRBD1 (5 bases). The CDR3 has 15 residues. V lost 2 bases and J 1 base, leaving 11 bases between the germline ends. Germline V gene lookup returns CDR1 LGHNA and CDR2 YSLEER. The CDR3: CASSQYPTGNTEAFF. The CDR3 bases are TGCGCCAGCAGCCAATACCCAACAGGGAACACTGAAGCTTTCTTT.

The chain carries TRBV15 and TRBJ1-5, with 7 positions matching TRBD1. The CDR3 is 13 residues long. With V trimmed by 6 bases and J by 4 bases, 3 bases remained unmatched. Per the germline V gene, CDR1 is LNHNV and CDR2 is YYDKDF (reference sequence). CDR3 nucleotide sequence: TGTGCCACCAGGGCAGGGGGTAATCAGCCCCAGCATTTT. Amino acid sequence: CATRAGGNQPQHF.

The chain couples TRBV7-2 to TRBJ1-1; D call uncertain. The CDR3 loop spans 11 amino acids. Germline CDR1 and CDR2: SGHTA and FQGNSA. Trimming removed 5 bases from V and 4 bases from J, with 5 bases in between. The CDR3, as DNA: TGTGCCAGCAGCCCTCGCACTGAAGCTTTCTTT. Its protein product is CASSPRTEAFF.

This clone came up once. CDR3 nucleotide sequence: TGTGCCAGCAGCTTACACCTTCTAGCGGGGTCCAACGAGCAGTACTTC. Amino acid sequence: CASSLHLLAGSNEQYF. The V and J genes are TRBV7-6 and TRBJ2-5; 9 bases map to TRBD2. Judging by the DNA end, TRBJ2-7 fits better; the J call may be wrong. The CDR3 totals 16 residues. Germline values: CDR1 SGHVS, CDR2 FNYEAQ.

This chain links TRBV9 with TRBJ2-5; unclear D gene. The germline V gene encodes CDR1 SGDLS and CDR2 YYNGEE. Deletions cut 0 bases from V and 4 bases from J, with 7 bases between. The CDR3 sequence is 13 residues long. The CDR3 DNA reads TGTGCCAGCAGCGTAGGAGGCGGAGAGACCCAGTACTTC. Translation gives CASSVGGGETQYF. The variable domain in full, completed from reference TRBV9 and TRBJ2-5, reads DSGVTQTPKHLITATGQRVTLRCSPRSGDLSVYWYQQSLDQGLQFLIQYYNGEERAKGNILERFSAQQFPDLHSELNLSSLELGDSALYFCASSVGGGETQYFGPGTRLLVL.

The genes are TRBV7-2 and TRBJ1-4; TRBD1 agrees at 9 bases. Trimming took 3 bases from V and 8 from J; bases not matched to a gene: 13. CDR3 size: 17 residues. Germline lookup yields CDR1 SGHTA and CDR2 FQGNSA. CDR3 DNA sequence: TGTGCCAGCAGCTTCCTGACAGGGGGAGGGTTGGGGGAAAAACTGTTTTTT. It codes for CASSFLTGGGLGEKLFF.

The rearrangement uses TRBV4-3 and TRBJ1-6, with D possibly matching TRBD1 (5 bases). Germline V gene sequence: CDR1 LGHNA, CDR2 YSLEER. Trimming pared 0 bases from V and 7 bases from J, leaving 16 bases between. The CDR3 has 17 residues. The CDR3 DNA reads TGCGCCAGCAGCCAAGATTTCCAGGGCGCGGGGAATTCACCCCTCCACTTT. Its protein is CASSQDFQGAGNSPLHF.

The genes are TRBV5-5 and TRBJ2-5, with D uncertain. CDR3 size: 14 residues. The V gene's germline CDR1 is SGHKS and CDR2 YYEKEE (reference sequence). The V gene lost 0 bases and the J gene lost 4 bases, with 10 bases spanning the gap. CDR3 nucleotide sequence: TGTGCCAGCAGCTTGGCCGTGGCCCCAGAGACCCAGTACTTC. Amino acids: CASSLAVAPETQYF.

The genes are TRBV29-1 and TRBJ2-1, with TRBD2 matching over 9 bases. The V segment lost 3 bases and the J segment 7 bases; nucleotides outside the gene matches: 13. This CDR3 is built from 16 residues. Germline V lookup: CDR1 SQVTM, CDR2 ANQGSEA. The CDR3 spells CSVDLAGIVQVNEQFF. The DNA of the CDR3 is TGCAGCGTTGATCTAGCGGGAATTGTGCAAGTTAATGAGCAGTTCTTC.

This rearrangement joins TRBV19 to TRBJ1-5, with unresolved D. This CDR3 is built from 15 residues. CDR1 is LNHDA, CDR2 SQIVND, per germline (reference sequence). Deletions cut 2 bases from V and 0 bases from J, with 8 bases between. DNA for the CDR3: TGTGCCAGTAGTATAAGAGGGTATAGCAATCAGCCCCAGCATTTT. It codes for CASSIRGYSNQPQHF. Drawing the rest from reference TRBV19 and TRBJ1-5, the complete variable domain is DGGITQSPKYLFRKEGQNVTLSCEQNLNHDAMYWYRQDPGQGLRLIYYSQIVNDFQKGDIAEGYSVSREKKESFPLTVTSAQKNPTAFYLCASSIRGYSNQPQHFGDGTRLSIL.

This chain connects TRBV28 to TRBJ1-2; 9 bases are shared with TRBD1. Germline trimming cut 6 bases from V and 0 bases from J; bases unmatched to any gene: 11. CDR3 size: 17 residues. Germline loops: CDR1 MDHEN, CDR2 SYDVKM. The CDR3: CASSLLPGQGSNYGYTF. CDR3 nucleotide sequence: TGTGCCAGCAGCTTACTTCCGGGACAGGGTTCTAACTATGGCTACACCTTC.

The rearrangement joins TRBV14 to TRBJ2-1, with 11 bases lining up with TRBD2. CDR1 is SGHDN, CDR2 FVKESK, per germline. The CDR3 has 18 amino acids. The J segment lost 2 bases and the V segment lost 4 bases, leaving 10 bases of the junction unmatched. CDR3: CASSRRAIAGGPYNEQFF. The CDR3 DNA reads TGTGCCAGCAGCCGACGAGCGATAGCGGGGGGGCCCTACAATGAGCAGTTCTTC. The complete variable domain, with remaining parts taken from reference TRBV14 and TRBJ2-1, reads EAGVTQFPSHSVIEKGQTVTLRCDPISGHDNLYWYRRVMGKEIKFLLHFVKESKQDESGMPNNRFLAERTGGTYSTLKVQPAELEDSGVYFCASSRRAIAGGPYNEQFFGPGTRLTVL.

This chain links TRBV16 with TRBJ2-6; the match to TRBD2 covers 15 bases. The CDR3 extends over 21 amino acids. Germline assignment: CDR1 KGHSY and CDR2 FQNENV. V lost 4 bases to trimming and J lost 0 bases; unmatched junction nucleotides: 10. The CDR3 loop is CASSRSPGLAGGTSGANVLTF. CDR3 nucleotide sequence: TGTGCCAGCAGCCGCTCACCGGGACTAGCGGGAGGCACCTCTGGGGCCAACGTCCTGACTTTC.

The DNA of the CDR3 is TGTGCCAGCAGCGTGTCAGGGTATTCTGGAAACACCATATATTTT. This gives the protein CASSVSGYSGNTIYF. The rearrangement links TRBV6-5 to TRBJ1-3, with D maybe TRBD1 (5 bases). The length of the CDR3 is 15 residues. V lost 6 bases and J 1 base, leaving 13 bases between the germline ends. Germline values: CDR1 MNHEY, CDR2 SVGAGI.

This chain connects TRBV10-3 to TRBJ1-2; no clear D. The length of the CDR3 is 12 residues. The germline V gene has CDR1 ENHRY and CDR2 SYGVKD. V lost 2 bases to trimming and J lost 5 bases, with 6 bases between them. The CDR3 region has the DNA TGTGCCATCAGTGAGGGAGAATATGGCTACACCTTC. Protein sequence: CAISEGEYGYTF.

CDR3: CASSVGSSGNTGELFF. The CDR3 DNA sequence: TGTGCCAGCAGCGTAGGGTCTAGCGGGAACACCGGGGAGCTGTTTTTT. The rearrangement links TRBV9 to TRBJ2-2; TRBD2 matches 7 bases. V dropped 0 bases and J dropped 1; count of bases not matched to a gene: 3. CDR1 and CDR2 from the germline V gene are SGDLS and YYNGEE. CDR3 length equals 16 residues.

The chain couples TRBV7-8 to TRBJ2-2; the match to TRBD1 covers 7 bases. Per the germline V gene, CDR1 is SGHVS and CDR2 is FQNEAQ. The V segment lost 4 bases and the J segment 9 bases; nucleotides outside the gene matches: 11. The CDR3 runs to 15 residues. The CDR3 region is CASSSRGGERRELFF. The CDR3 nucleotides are TGTGCCAGCAGCTCGCGAGGGGGCGAGAGGCGGGAGCTGTTTTTT.

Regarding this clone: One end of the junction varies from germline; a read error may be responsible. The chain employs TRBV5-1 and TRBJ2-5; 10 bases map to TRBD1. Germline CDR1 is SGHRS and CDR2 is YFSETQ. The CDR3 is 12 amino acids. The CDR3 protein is CASSPGTGEEDF. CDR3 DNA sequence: TGCGCCAGCAGCCCCGGGACAGGGGAAGAGGACTTC.

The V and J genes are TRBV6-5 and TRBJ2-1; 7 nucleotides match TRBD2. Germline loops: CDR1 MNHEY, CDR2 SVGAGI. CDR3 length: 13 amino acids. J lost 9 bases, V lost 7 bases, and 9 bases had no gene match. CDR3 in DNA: TGTGCCAGCATTGCGGGGGTTACCCTTGAGCAGTTCTTC. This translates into CASIAGVTLEQFF.

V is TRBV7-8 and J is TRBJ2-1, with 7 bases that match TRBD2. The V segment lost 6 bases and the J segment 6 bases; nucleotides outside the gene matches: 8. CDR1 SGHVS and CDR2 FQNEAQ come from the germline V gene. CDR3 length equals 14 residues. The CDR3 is CASSGGEVSNEQFF. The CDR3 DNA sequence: TGTGCCAGCAGTGGGGGGGAAGTTTCCAATGAGCAGTTCTTC.

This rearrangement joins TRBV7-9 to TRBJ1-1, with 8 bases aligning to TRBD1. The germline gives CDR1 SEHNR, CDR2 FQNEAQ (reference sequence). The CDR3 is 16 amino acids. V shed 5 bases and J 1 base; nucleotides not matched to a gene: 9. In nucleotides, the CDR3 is TGTGCCAGCAGCAAAAGGAGTACAGGGGGGAACACTGAAGCTTTCTTT. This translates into CASSKRSTGGNTEAFF. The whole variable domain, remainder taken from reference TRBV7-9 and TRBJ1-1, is DTGVSQNPRHKITKRGQNVTFRCDPISEHNRLYWYRQTLGQGPEFLTYFQNEAQLEKSRLLSDRFSAERPKGSFSTLEIQRTEQGDSAMYLCASSKRSTGGNTEAFFGQGTRLTVV.

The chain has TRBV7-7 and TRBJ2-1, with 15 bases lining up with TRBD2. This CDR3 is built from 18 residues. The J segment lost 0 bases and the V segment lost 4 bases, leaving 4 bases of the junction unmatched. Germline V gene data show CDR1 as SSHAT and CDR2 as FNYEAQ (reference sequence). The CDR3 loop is CASSSGLAGGTSYNEQFF. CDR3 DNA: TGTGCCAGCAGCTCCGGACTAGCGGGGGGGACCTCCTACAATGAGCAGTTCTTC.

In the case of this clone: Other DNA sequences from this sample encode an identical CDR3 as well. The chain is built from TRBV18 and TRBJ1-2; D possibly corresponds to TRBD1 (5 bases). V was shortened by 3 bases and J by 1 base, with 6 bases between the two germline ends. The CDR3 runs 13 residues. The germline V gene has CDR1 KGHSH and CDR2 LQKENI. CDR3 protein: CASSPDSNYGYTF. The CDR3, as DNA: TGTGCCAGCTCACCCGACAGTAACTATGGCTACACCTTC.

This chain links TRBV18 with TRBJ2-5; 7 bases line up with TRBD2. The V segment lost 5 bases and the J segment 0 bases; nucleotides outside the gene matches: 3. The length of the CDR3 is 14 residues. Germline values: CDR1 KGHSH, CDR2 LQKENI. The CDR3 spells CASSAGLDQETQYF. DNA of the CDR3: TGTGCCAGCTCAGCTGGACTAGACCAAGAGACCCAGTACTTC.

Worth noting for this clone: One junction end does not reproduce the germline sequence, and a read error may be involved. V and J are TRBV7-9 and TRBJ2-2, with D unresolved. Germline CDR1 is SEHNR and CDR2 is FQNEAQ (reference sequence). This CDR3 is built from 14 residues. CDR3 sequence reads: CASTLERNTGELFF. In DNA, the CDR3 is TGTGCCAGCACCTTAGAGAGAAACACCGGGGAGCTGTTTTTT.

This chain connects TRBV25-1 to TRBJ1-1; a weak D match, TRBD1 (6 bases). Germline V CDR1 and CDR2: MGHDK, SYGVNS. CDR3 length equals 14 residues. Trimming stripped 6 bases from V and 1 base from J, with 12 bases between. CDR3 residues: CASRGWGQNTEAFF. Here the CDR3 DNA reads TGTGCCAGCAGGGGGTGGGGACAGAACACTGAAGCTTTCTTT.

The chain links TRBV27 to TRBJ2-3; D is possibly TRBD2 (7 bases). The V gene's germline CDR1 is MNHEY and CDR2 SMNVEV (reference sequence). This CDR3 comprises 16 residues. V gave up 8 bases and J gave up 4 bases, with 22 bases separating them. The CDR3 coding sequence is TGTGCCAGCTCCCTACGGCAACCGGGGGGCCCAGATACGCAGTATTTT. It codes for CASSLRQPGGPDTQYF.

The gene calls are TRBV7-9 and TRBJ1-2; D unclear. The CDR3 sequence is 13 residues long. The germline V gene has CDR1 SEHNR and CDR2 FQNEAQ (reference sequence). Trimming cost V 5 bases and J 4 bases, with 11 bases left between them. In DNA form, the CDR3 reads TGTGCCAGCAGCCGACCGGGATTCTATGGCTACACCTTC. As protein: CASSRPGFYGYTF.